A single sample is the source of the 21 T cell receptor beta chains below, sequenced in a study of blood T cell repertoires in COVID-19. Data came from immunoSEQ multiplex PCR; TCRdb stores just in-frame clones and leaves some out. Of some 290,000 clones in the sample, over 80% are singletons; the top ten hold 4.6%. Input material: peripheral blood. These receptors were taken from a man in his sixties who had recovered from COVID-19.

The gene calls are TRBV2 and TRBJ1-6, with D tentatively TRBD1 (6 bases). Germline V gene lookup returns CDR1 SNHLY and CDR2 FYNNEI. The CDR3 sequence is 15 residues long. The germline V and J ends were trimmed by 8 bases and 7 bases, with 18 bases remaining between them. CDR3 nucleotide sequence: TGTGCCAGCCATGGGACACTCCAAACGAATTCACCCCTCCACTTT. This translates into CASHGTLQTNSPLHF.

The gene calls are TRBV19 and TRBJ2-6; D perhaps matches TRBD2 (5 bases). In germline, CDR1 is LNHDA, CDR2 SQIVND (reference sequence). The CDR3 covers 15 residues. Trimming removed 3 bases at V and 5 bases at J, with 11 bases between. CDR3 sequence: CASSIALARANVLTF. The CDR3 DNA is TGTGCCAGTAGTATCGCCCTAGCTAGGGCCAACGTCCTGACTTTC.

CDR3 in amino acids: CASSDRVDGAGSGGRSQETQYF. Here the CDR3 DNA reads TGTGCCAGCAGCGACAGGGTCGATGGGGCCGGCTCGGGAGGGAGAAGCCAAGAGACCCAGTACTTC. The genes are TRBV9 and TRBJ2-5, with TRBD2 identical over 8 bases. Germline V gene sequence: CDR1 SGDLS, CDR2 YYNGEE. V lost 3 bases to trimming and J lost 1 base; unmatched junction nucleotides: 26. The CDR3 covers 22 residues. Complete variable domain (other parts from reference TRBV9 and TRBJ2-5): DSGVTQTPKHLITATGQRVTLRCSPRSGDLSVYWYQQSLDQGLQFLIQYYNGEERAKGNILERFSAQQFPDLHSELNLSSLELGDSALYFCASSDRVDGAGSGGRSQETQYFGPGTRLLVL.

V gene TRBV6-5 combines with J gene TRBJ1-4; D unresolved. Germline V gene data show CDR1 as MNHEY and CDR2 as SVGAGI. This CDR3 region has 14 residues. The V end was cut by 4 bases, the J end by 7 bases, with 13 bases between. CDR3 amino acids: CASSSSSGGEKLFF. DNA of the CDR3: TGTGCCAGCAGTTCCAGCAGTGGAGGTGAAAAACTGTTTTTT.

The chain combines TRBV3-1 (or the pseudogene TRBV3-2) with TRBJ2-1; 10 bases map to TRBD2. Germline V gene sequence: CDR1 LGHDT, CDR2 YNNKEL (reference sequence). Losses at the gene ends were 4 bases for V and 8 bases for J; bases not matched to a gene: 14. This CDR3 is 17 amino acids long. The CDR3 loop is CASSRRFPSGSQDEQFF. The CDR3 coding sequence is TGTGCCAGCAGCCGGCGGTTCCCTAGCGGGAGTCAGGATGAGCAGTTCTTC.

In this sample, this clone turned up once. J is TRBJ2-5 and V is TRBV10-1, with a possible D match to TRBD1 (5 bases). Trimming removed 4 bases at V and 5 bases at J, with 17 bases between. In germline, CDR1 is WNHNN, CDR2 SYGVQD (reference sequence). The CDR3 totals 15 residues. CDR3 sequence: CASSVPAGKGETQYF. In nucleotides, the CDR3 is TGCGCCAGCAGTGTGCCTGCAGGGAAGGGGGAGACCCAGTACTTC.

This chain joins TRBV18 and TRBJ1-5; 8 bases map to TRBD1. Germline V gives CDR1 KGHSH, CDR2 LQKENI. The CDR3 length is 17 residues. J gave up 2 bases and V 2 bases, and 8 bases lay outside the gene matches. CDR3 bases: TGTGCCAGCTCACCAAGGACAGGGAGTGAGGGCAATCAGCCCCAGCATTTT. Encoded protein: CASSPRTGSEGNQPQHF.

This clone was detected only once. The V gene is TRBV3-1 (or the pseudogene TRBV3-2), the J gene TRBJ2-5; weak D call: TRBD2 (6 bases). From germline, CDR1 is LGHDT and CDR2 YNNKEL (reference sequence). This CDR3 has 14 residues. Trimming cost V 0 bases and J 2 bases, with 7 bases left between them. The CDR3 protein is CASSQDRGQETQYF. CDR3 DNA: TGTGCCAGCAGCCAAGATCGGGGGCAAGAGACCCAGTACTTC.

The rearrangement joins TRBV5-1 to TRBJ2-3, with D perhaps TRBD2 (5 bases). This CDR3 spans 16 amino acids. The ends were cut back, 0 bases at V and 1 base at J, with 12 bases in the middle. Germline values: CDR1 SGHRS, CDR2 YFSETQ. The CDR3 coding sequence is TGCGCCAGCAGCTTGGGAGGGCGGCAGGGCACAGATACGCAGTATTTT. It is translated as CASSLGGRQGTDTQYF.

The V call is TRBV5-1, the J call TRBJ2-1, with TRBD2 matching over 8 bases. The V and J ends lost 2 bases and 5 bases, in that order; junction bases with no gene match: 6. The CDR3 length is 15 residues. The V gene's germline CDR1 is SGHRS and CDR2 YFSETQ. CDR3 coding DNA: TGCGCCAGCAGCTTAGCGGGAGTGGACAACAATGAGCAGTTCTTC. Amino acid sequence: CASSLAGVDNNEQFF.

This clone showed up just once. The chain has TRBV3-1 (or the pseudogene TRBV3-2) and TRBJ2-5, with 9 bases lining up with TRBD1. V shed 4 bases and J 0 bases; nucleotides not matched to a gene: 3. This CDR3 has 15 amino acids. Germline CDR1 and CDR2: LGHDT and YNNKEL (reference sequence). The CDR3 nucleotides are TGTGCCAGCAGCCCAGACAGGGGGTACCAAGAGACCCAGTACTTC. This translates into CASSPDRGYQETQYF.

With regard to this clone: Other DNA variants within this sample encode the same CDR3. The chain carries TRBV28 and TRBJ2-7; 8 bases align to TRBD1. Per germline, CDR1 MDHEN and CDR2 SYDVKM. V was clipped by 7 bases and J by 2 bases; unmatched bases: 13. The CDR3 sequence is 16 residues long. The CDR3 coding sequence is TGTGCCAGCACCACTTGGGTCGGACAGGGTGCCTACGAGCAGTACTTC. This codes for CASTTWVGQGAYEQYF.

The chain employs TRBV28 and TRBJ2-3; tentative D call: TRBD2 (7 bases). The V gene's germline CDR1 is MDHEN and CDR2 SYDVKM. V lost 5 bases to trimming and J lost 7 bases, with 19 bases between them. This CDR3 region has 15 residues. The CDR3 DNA reads as TGTGCCAGCAGTCCGCAAGGGGGGGGCCGAAATACGCAGTATTTT. Its protein is CASSPQGGGRNTQYF.

V usage is TRBV3-1 (or the pseudogene TRBV3-2) and J usage is TRBJ1-2; possibly TRBD1 for D (6 bases). The V end was cut by 0 bases, the J end by 4 bases, with 18 bases between. The CDR3 sequence is 17 residues long. Germline V gene lookup returns CDR1 LGHDT and CDR2 YNNKEL (reference sequence). The CDR3: CASSQDLSGGAAYGYTF. The CDR3 DNA follows: TGTGCCAGCAGCCAAGATTTATCGGGGGGCGCAGCCTATGGCTACACCTTC.

The rearrangement joins TRBV5-1 to TRBJ2-3; D call uncertain. This CDR3 has 15 residues. Between the trimmed V and J ends, which lost 1 base and 2 bases, there was a span of 11 bases. CDR1 and CDR2 from the germline V gene are SGHRS and YFSETQ. Here the CDR3 reads CASSLNADFTDTQYF. CDR3 in DNA: TGCGCCAGCAGCTTGAACGCGGATTTCACAGATACGCAGTATTTT.

The rearrangement links TRBV18 to TRBJ1-5, with 8 bases aligning to TRBD1. The CDR3 contains 14 residues. J gave up 3 bases and V 3 bases, and 1 base lay outside the gene matches. Germline V lookup: CDR1 KGHSH, CDR2 LQKENI. This CDR3 reads CASSPQGANQPQHF. The CDR3 DNA sequence: TGTGCCAGCTCACCGCAGGGGGCCAATCAGCCCCAGCATTTT.

The rearrangement links TRBV3-1 (or the pseudogene TRBV3-2) to TRBJ2-2; unclear D gene. CDR1 is LGHDT and CDR2 is YNNKEL in the germline V gene (reference sequence). Deletions cut 0 bases from V and 0 bases from J, with 8 bases between. The CDR3 contains 16 residues. CDR3 sequence reads: CASSQDGQPNTGELFF. The CDR3 DNA sequence: TGTGCCAGCAGCCAAGATGGGCAGCCGAACACCGGGGAGCTGTTTTTT.

This clone was recorded a few times. V and J are TRBV2 and TRBJ2-7; TRBD1 matches 8 bases. Trimming took 7 bases from V and 5 from J; bases not matched to a gene: 10. CDR3 length equals 14 residues. The germline gives CDR1 SNHLY, CDR2 FYNNEI. CDR3 in amino acids: CASTGQGARDEQYF. In DNA form, the CDR3 reads TGTGCCAGCACCGGGCAGGGGGCGCGGGACGAGCAGTACTTC.

The chain joins TRBV4-1 to TRBJ2-5; D remains unclear. V was clipped by 0 bases and J by 1 base, with 12 bases between them. This CDR3 contains 16 residues. Germline V gene sequence: CDR1 MGHRA, CDR2 YSYEKL. CDR3 protein: CASSQDVPLRQETQYF. CDR3 sequence (DNA): TGCGCCAGCAGCCAAGATGTACCCCTACGCCAAGAGACCCAGTACTTC.

The rearrangement links TRBV18 to TRBJ1-1; no firm D call. Per the germline V gene, CDR1 is KGHSH and CDR2 is LQKENI. The CDR3 has 14 amino acids. The V and J ends lost 3 bases and 1 base respectively, with 9 bases between them. CDR3 residues: CASSPARGNTEAFF. For the CDR3, the DNA is TGTGCCAGCTCACCGGCCCGGGGGAACACTGAAGCTTTCTTT. Full variable domain (rest looked up from reference TRBV18 and TRBJ1-1): NAGVMQNPRHLVRRRGQEARLRCSPMKGHSHVYWYRQLPEEGLKFMVYLQKENIIDESGMPKERFSAEFPKEGPSILRIQQVVRGDSAAYFCASSPARGNTEAFFGQGTRLTVV.

The rearrangement uses TRBV6-5 and TRBJ1-4, with a tentative D call TRBD1 (6 bases). Germline CDR1 reads MNHEY; CDR2 reads SVGAGI. V lost 6 bases and J lost 3, with 11 bases in between. There are 14 residues in the CDR3. The CDR3, as DNA: TGTGCCAGCAGACAGGGATGGTCTAATGAAAAACTGTTTTTT. Translating gives CASRQGWSNEKLFF.